The rows below give T cell receptor beta chains drawn from one sample of a study of T cell responses to AZD1222 COVID-19 vaccine. Using immunoSEQ multiplex PCR, the repertoire was profiled, and TCRdb retains in-frame clones only, with some absent. The sample lists almost 55,000 clones; about 86% were seen once. The sequenced sample was peripheral blood, obtained on day 0 of AZD1222 vaccination. These receptors originate from an adult in good health. The CDR3 runs from the conserved cysteine through the conserved F or W. D genes are given only for firm matches. Some rows mark clone size as missing; the rest say once, few, many or name a class of expanded clone.

V	size	D	J	DNA	CDR3
TRBV3-1/TRBV3-2	.	.	TRBJ2-1	TGTGCCAGCAGCCAAGGATCTCTGGGAGTAACCTACAATGAGCAGTTCTTC	CASSQGSLGVTYNEQFF
TRBV12-3/TRBV12-4	.	TRBD1	TRBJ2-1	TGTGCCAGCAGGACAAGGACAGGCGGCCCCCCGTTCTTC	CASRTRTGGPPFF
TRBV7-2	once	.	TRBJ2-7	TGTGCCAGCAGATTCGCGGATACCTCCTACGAGCAGTACTTC	CASRFADTSYEQYF
TRBV19	.	.	TRBJ1-3	TGTGCCAGTATAGCAGGAGATCCTTCTGGAAACACCATATATTTT	CASIAGDPSGNTIYF
TRBV24-1	.	.	TRBJ1-5	TGTGCCACCAGTGGGGGGGGCGGCAATCAGCCCCAGCATTTT	CATSGGGGNQPQHF
TRBV30	.	.	TRBJ1-2	TGTGCCTGGAGTTTAACAGGGAAGGGCTATGGCTACACCTTC	CAWSLTGKGYGYTF
TRBV6-2/TRBV6-3	.	.	TRBJ1-5	TGTGCCAGCAGTTGGTCGAGGGGTAATCAGCCCCAGCATTTT	CASSWSRGNQPQHF
TRBV6-6	few	.	TRBJ2-3	TGTGCCAGCAGTCCCCTATCCACAACTCGGCGGACAGATACGCAGTATTTT	CASSPLSTTRRTDTQYF
TRBV30	.	.	TRBJ1-1	TGTGCCTGGAGTTCGGGGGTTGAAGCTTTCTTT	CAWSSGVEAFF
TRBV19	.	TRBD1	TRBJ1-5	TGTGCCAGTAGTACACCGGGACAGGGGCCTAGGGGCAATCAGCCCCAGCATTTT	CASSTPGQGPRGNQPQHF
TRBV27	.	TRBD1	TRBJ1-3	TGTGCCAGCAGTTCCCCCTCAAGGGCAGGGGGATCTGGAAACACCATATATTTT	CASSSPSRAGGSGNTIYF
TRBV2	.	.	TRBJ1-5	TGTGCCAGCAGGCCGGGCCATACTTATAGCAATCAGCCCCAGCATTTT	CASRPGHTYSNQPQHF
TRBV24-1	few	.	TRBJ1-5	TGTGCCACCAGTGCGGGGGTCGGCAATCAGCCCCAGCATTTT	CATSAGVGNQPQHF
TRBV7-9	.	.	TRBJ1-5	TGTGCCAGCAGCCAAGGGAGTCAGCCCCAGCATTTT	CASSQGSQPQHF
TRBV7-8	.	TRBD2	TRBJ2-1	TGTGCCAGCAGCAAAGGGGATAGCGGGAGGAGGTTTTTCAATGAGCAGTTCTTC	CASSKGDSGRRFFNEQFF
TRBV5-1	.	.	TRBJ2-7	TGCGCCAGCAGCTTGGGAGTTTCCTACGAGCAGTACTTC	CASSLGVSYEQYF
TRBV7-9	.	TRBD1	TRBJ1-2	TGTGCCAGCAGCCCACGACAGGGAACCTATGGCTACACCTTC	CASSPRQGTYGYTF
TRBV6-1	.	.	TRBJ2-7	TGTGCCAGCAGTGAATTCGACACCTCCTACGAGCAGTACTTC	CASSEFDTSYEQYF
TRBV11-2	few	TRBD2	TRBJ2-2	TGTGCCAGCAGCTCCGCGGGGGGGGCCAAAGGGGAGCTGTTTTTT	CASSSAGGAKGELFF
TRBV9	few	.	TRBJ1-4	TGTGCCAGCAGCGTAGGGCCAACTAATGAAAAACTGTTTTTT	CASSVGPTNEKLFF
TRBV28	once	.	TRBJ2-3	TGTGCCAGCAGATCCAACCGGGTGGAGTATTTT	CASRSNRVEYF
TRBV7-8	.	.	TRBJ2-1	TGTGCCAGCAGCTTAGCGCATTGGCCCTCGCCGCCCAATGAGCAGTTCTTC	CASSLAHWPSPPNEQFF
TRBV14	once	.	TRBJ2-7	TGTGCCAGCAGCCAAGGGGCTCCAAGAGGGATTGCATACGAGCAGTACTTC	CASSQGAPRGIAYEQYF
TRBV5-1	.	TRBD1	TRBJ2-3	TGCGCCAGCAGCTTCAACAGGGGGGCCACAGATACGCAGTATTTT	CASSFNRGATDTQYF
TRBV19	once	.	TRBJ2-6	TGTGCCAGTAGTGTTCCTGGGACCTCTGGGGCCAACGTCCTGACTTTC	CASSVPGTSGANVLTF
TRBV27	.	.	TRBJ1-2	TGTGCCAGCAGTTTACAGGGCTATGGCTACACCTTC	CASSLQGYGYTF
TRBV11-3	.	TRBD2	TRBJ2-5	TGTGCCAGCAGCAGGGGTGGGCTAGCGGGAGCTCAAGAGACCCAGTACTTC	CASSRGGLAGAQETQYF
TRBV18	few	TRBD1	TRBJ2-7	TGTGCCAGCTCACCACCGGCGTCAGGGGGCCGGTCCTACGAGCAGTACTTC	CASSPPASGGRSYEQYF